The clone carrying this T cell receptor beta chain occurred many times. Its target is not known. The source of the sample is a study of CD8+CD57+ T cells in acquired aplastic anemia. Study-level results: Patients showed no significant difference from controls in CD8+ Simpson's diversity.

Patients selected for sequencing had displayed CD8+CD57+ cell expansion by flow cytometry. Every one of the patients had aplastic anemia (severe, acquired). Profiling that covered TCR beta VDJ and CDR3 relied on genomic DNA as its template. TCRdb ran MiXCR on the reads and lists one entry per CDR3 protein. The sample yields about 180,000 distinct CDR3 sequences, about half seen once. Trimming took off 7 bases at V and 2 bases at J, with 9 bases between the two ends. The CDR3 loop spans 13 amino acids. CDR1 and CDR2 from the germline V gene are LNHDA and SQIVND (reference sequence). The sequence was obtained from a human donor with aplastic anemia. The genes are TRBV19 and TRBJ2-1; the D gene is possibly TRBD1 (5 bases). The sequencing sample was made of sorted CD4+, CD8+, or CD8+CD57+ T cells (not recorded which) from PBMCs. CDR3 DNA sequence: TGTGCCAGTAACACAGGCACCTACAATGAGCAGTTCTTC. The encoded protein is CASNTGTYNEQFF. The whole variable domain, filled in from reference TRBV19 and TRBJ2-1, reads DGGITQSPKYLFRKEGQNVTLSCEQNLNHDAMYWYRQDPGQGLRLIYYSQIVNDFQKGDIAEGYSVSREKKESFPLTVTSAQKNPTAFYLCASNTGTYNEQFFGPGTRLTVL.